The 8 T cell receptor beta chains reported below all come from one sample, sequenced in a study of T cell responses to AZD1222 COVID-19 vaccine. Measured with immunoSEQ multiplex PCR; TCRdb has only the in-frame clones, and not every one. The profile shows about 160,000 clones, around 89% of them singletons. This sample comprised peripheral blood, obtained 28 days after the second AZD1222 dose. These receptor sequences come from an adult who received the AZD1222 COVID-19 vaccine.

This clone was counted only a few times. The rearrangement joins TRBV4-2 to TRBJ2-1; TRBD2 matches 12 bases. After removal of 8 bases from V and 5 bases from J, the junction contained 7 bases not matched to a gene. From germline, CDR1 is LGHNA and CDR2 YNFKEQ. The CDR3 loop spans 15 amino acids. The CDR3: CASGRLAGENNEQFF. The CDR3 nucleotides are TGTGCCAGCGGAAGACTAGCGGGAGAAAACAATGAGCAGTTCTTC.

The chain is built from TRBV29-1 and TRBJ2-7; D is uncertain. The V gene's germline CDR1 is SQVTM and CDR2 ANQGSEA. The CDR3 totals 14 residues. V lost 4 bases to trimming and J lost 2 bases, with 15 bases between them. CDR3 region: CSVGGQPMPYEQYF. The CDR3 DNA reads TGCAGCGTTGGTGGCCAACCGATGCCCTACGAGCAGTACTTC.

The V gene is TRBV4-1, the J gene TRBJ1-4, with D hard to call. Trimming removed 1 base from V and 1 base from J, with 13 bases in between. The CDR3 runs to 17 residues. Germline CDR1 and CDR2: MGHRA and YSYEKL. Here the CDR3 reads CASSQAPEILTNEKLFF. As DNA, the CDR3 is TGCGCCAGCAGCCAAGCGCCAGAAATTTTAACTAATGAAAAACTGTTTTTT.

J is TRBJ1-5 and V is TRBV4-2; D not resolved. Germline CDR1 LGHNA, CDR2 YNFKEQ. V was cut by 2 bases and J by 1 base, with 12 bases left in between. The CDR3 has 16 residues. The DNA of the CDR3 is TGTGCCAGCAGCCAATTATCGGGTTGGAGCAATCAGCCCCAGCATTTT. Its translation: CASSQLSGWSNQPQHF.

This clone was picked up one time. The rearrangement joins TRBV7-9 to TRBJ1-3; D gene ambiguous. Germline V gene lookup returns CDR1 SEHNR and CDR2 FQNEAQ (reference sequence). The CDR3 runs to 14 residues. Trimming removed 5 bases at V and 0 bases at J, with 8 bases between. CDR3 bases: TGTGCCAGCAGCCCCCGGGTCTCTGGAAACACCATATATTTT. Protein sequence: CASSPRVSGNTIYF.

The chain has TRBV6-5 and TRBJ2-7, with 11 bases aligning to TRBD2. V lost 10 bases and J lost 1; bases outside the gene matches: 6. Germline CDR1 is MNHEY and CDR2 is SVGAGI. CDR3 length: 14 residues. CDR3 sequence: CATNLAGGSYEQYF. CDR3 in DNA: TGTGCCACTAACCTAGCGGGGGGTTCCTACGAGCAGTACTTC.

The genes are TRBV30 and TRBJ1-1, with unresolved D. This CDR3 is built from 13 residues. V shed 1 base and J shed 5 bases, with 11 bases lying between them. The V gene's germline CDR1 is GTSNPN and CDR2 SVGIG (reference sequence). The CDR3 loop is CAWSAGPSTEAFF. Here the CDR3 DNA reads TGTGCCTGGAGTGCCGGGCCGTCGACTGAAGCTTTCTTT.

The chain uses TRBV12-3 or TRBV12-4 and TRBJ2-3; tentative D call: TRBD1 (5 bases). Trimming took off 5 bases at V and 5 bases at J, with 11 bases between the two ends. This CDR3 spans 13 amino acids. The DNA of the CDR3 is TGTGCCAGCAGTCCCCAGGGTAAAGATACGCAGTATTTT. Its protein is CASSPQGKDTQYF.